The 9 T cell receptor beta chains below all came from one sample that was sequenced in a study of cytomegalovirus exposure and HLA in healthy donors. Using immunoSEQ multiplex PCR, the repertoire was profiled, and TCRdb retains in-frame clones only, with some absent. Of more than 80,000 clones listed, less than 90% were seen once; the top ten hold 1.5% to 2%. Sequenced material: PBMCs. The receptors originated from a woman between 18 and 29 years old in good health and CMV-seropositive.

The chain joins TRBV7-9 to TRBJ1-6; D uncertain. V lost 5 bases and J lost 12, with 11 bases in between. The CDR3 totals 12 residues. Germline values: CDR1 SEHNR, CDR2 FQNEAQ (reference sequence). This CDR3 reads CASSRRTGPLHF. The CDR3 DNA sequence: TGTGCCAGCAGCCGACGTACGGGACCCCTCCACTTT.

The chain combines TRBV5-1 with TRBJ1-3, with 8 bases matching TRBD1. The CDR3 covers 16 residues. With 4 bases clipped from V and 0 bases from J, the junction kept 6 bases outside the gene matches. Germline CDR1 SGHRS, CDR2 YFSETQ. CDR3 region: CASSRGQAYSGNTIYF. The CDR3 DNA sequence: TGCGCCAGCAGCCGGGGACAGGCTTACTCTGGAAACACCATATATTTT.

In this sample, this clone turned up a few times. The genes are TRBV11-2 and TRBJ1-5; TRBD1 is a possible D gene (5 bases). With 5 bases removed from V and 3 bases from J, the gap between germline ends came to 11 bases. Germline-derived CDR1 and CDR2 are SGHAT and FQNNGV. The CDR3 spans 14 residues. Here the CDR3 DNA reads TGTGCCAGCAGCCTAACAGGCCCCAATCAGCCCCAGCATTTT. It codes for CASSLTGPNQPQHF.

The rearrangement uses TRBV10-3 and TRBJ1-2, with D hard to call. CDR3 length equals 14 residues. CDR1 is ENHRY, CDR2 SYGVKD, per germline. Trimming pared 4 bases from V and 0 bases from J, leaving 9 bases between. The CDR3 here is CAISVEVSNYGYTF. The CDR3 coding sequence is TGTGCCATCAGTGTGGAGGTTTCTAACTATGGCTACACCTTC.

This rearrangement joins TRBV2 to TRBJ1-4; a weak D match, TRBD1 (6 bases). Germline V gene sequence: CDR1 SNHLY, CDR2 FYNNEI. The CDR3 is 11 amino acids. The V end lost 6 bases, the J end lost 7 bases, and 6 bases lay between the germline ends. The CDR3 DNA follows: TGTGCCAGCAGACAGGGTGAAAAACTGTTTTTT. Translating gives CASRQGEKLFF.

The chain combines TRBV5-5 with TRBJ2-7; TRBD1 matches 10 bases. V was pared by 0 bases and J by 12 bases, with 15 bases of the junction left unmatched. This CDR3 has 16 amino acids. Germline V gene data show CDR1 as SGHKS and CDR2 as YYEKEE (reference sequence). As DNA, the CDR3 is TGTGCCAGCAGCTTGGGGATAAACCCGGGACAGGGGAAGTCGTACGTC. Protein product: CASSLGINPGQGKSYV.

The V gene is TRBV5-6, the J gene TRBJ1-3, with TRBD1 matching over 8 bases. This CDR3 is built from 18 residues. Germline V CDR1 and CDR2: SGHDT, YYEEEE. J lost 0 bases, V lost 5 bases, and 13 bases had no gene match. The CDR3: CASSHLDRTGFSGNTIYF. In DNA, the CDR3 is TGTGCCAGCAGTCATCTCGACAGGACAGGGTTCTCTGGAAACACCATATATTTT.

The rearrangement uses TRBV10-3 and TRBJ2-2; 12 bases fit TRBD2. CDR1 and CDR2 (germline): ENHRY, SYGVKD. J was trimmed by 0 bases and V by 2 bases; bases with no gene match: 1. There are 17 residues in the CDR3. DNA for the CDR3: TGTGCCATCAGTGAGACTAGCGGGGGGTCGAACACCGGGGAGCTGTTTTTT. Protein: CAISETSGGSNTGELFF.

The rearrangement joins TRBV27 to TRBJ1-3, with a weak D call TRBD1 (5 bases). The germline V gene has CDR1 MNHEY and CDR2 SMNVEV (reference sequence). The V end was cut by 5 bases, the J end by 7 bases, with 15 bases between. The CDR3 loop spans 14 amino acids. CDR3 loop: CASSPNMEGNTIYF. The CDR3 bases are TGTGCCAGCAGTCCAAATATGGAGGGGAACACCATATATTTT.